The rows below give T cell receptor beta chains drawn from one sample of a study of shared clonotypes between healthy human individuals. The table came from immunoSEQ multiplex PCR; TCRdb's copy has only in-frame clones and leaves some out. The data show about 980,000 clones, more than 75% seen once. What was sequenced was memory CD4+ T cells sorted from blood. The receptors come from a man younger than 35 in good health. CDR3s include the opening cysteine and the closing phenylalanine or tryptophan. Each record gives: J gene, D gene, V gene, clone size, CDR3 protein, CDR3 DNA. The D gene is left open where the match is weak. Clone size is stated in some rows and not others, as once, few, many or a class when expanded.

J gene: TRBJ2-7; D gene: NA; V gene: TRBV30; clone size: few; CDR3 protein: CAWNRTATSYEQYF; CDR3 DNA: TGTGCCTGGAACAGGACAGCTACCTCCTACGAGCAGTACTTC
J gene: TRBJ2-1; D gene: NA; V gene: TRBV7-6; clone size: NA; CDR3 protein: CASSLGRLSYNEQFF; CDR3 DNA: TGTGCCAGCAGCTTAGGACGGTTATCCTACAATGAGCAGTTCTTC
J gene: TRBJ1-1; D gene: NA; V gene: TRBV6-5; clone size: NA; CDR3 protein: CASSSVGTEAFF; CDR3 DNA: TGTGCCAGCAGTTCTGTGGGCACTGAAGCTTTCTTT
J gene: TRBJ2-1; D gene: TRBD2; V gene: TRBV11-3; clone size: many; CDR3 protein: CASSPGLAGARSEQFF; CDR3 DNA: TGTGCCAGCAGCCCCGGACTAGCGGGAGCCCGGAGTGAGCAGTTCTTC
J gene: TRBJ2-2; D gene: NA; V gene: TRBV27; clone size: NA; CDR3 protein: CASRVLGTTGELFF; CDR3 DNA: TGTGCCAGCAGGGTCCTAGGAACCACCGGGGAGCTGTTTTTT
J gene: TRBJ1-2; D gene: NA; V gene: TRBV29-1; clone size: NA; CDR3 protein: CSVEAANYGYTF; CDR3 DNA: TGCAGCGTTGAGGCAGCTAACTATGGCTACACCTTC
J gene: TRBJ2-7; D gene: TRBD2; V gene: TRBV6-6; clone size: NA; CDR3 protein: CASSQGTSGPYEQYF; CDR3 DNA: TGTGCCAGCAGCCAAGGGACTAGCGGACCCTACGAGCAGTACTTC
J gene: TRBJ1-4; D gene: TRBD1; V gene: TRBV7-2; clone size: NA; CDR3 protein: CASSSTGAGKLFF; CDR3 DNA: TGTGCCAGCAGCTCGACAGGGGCGGGAAAACTGTTTTTT
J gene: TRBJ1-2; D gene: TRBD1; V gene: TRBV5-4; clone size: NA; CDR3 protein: CASSPTDGQADYGYTF; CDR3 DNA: TGTGCCAGCAGCCCGACTGACGGACAGGCCGACTATGGCTACACCTTC
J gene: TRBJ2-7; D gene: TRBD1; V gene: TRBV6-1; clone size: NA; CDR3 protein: CASSVWGTGGTYEQYF; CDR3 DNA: TGTGCCAGCAGTGTTTGGGGGACAGGGGGAACCTACGAGCAGTACTTC
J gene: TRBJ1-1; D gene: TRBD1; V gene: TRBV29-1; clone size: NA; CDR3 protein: CSVSGGKNTEAFF; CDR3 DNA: TGCAGCGTGTCAGGGGGAAAGAACACTGAAGCTTTCTTT
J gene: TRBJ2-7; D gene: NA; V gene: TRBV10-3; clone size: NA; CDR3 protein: CAISEDSGSYEQYF; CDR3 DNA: TGTGCCATCAGTGAGGACAGTGGTTCCTACGAGCAGTACTTC
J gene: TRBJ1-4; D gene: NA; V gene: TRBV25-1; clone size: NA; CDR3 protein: CASSPSSTNEKLFF; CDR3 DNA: TGTGCCAGCAGTCCAAGCTCAACTAATGAAAAACTGTTTTTT
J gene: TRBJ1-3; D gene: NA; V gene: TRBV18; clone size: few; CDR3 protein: CASSAYRPSSGNTIYF; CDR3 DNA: TGTGCCAGCTCAGCTTACAGGCCTAGCTCTGGAAACACCATATATTTT
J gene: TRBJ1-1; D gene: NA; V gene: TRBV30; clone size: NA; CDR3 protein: CAWRGRFEAFF; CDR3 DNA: TGTGCCTGGAGGGGACGGTTTGAAGCTTTCTTT
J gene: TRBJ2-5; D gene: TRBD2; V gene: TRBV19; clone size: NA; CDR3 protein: CASSTSLLAGGGETQYF; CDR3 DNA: TGTGCCAGTAGTACGAGTCTGCTAGCGGGAGGGGGGGAGACCCAGTACTTC
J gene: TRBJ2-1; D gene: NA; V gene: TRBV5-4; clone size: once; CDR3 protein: CASSLGQGPTYNEQFF; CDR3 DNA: TGTGCCAGCAGCTTGGGGCAGGGTCCAACCTACAATGAGCAGTTCTTC
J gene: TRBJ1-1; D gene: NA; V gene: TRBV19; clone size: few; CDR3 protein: CASSIRGNTEAFF; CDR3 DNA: TGTGCCAGTAGTATCAGGGGGAACACTGAAGCTTTCTTT
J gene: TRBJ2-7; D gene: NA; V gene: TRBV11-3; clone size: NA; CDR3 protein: CASSAGQTSAYEQYF; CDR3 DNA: TGTGCCAGCAGCGCGGGCCAAACTTCAGCCTACGAGCAGTACTTC
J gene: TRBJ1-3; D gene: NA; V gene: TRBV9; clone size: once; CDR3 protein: CASSVGTSSSGNTIYF; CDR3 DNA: TGTGCCAGCAGCGTTGGGACATCCAGCTCTGGAAACACCATATATTTT
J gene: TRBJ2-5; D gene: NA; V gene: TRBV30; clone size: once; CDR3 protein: CAWSGSQETQYF; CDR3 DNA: TGTGCCTGGTCTGGGAGCCAAGAGACCCAGTACTTC
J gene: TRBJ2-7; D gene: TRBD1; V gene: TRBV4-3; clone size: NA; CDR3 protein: CASSQDLSMTGGVYEQYF; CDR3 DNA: TGCGCCAGCAGCCAAGATTTATCCATGACAGGGGGCGTCTACGAGCAGTACTTC
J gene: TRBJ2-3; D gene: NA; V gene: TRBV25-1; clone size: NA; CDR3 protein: CASSAGTSLVGDTQYF; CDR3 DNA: TGTGCCAGCAGTGCGGGGACTTCTTTAGTTGGAGATACGCAGTATTTT
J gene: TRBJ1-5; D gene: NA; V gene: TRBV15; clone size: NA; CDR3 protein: CATSRSEIRGQPQHF; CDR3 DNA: TGTGCCACCAGCAGGTCGGAGATCAGGGGCCAGCCCCAGCATTTT
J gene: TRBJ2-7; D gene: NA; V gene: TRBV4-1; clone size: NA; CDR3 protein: CASSQEWGGRGEQYF; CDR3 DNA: TGCGCCAGCAGCCAAGAATGGGGGGGCCGGGGCGAGCAGTACTTC
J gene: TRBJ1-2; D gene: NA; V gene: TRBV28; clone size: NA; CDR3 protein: CASREQGPSGGYTF; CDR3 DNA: TGTGCCAGCAGAGAGCAGGGACCTTCAGGTGGCTACACCTTC
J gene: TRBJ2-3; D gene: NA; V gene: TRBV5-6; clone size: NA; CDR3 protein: CASSLGGQGWTDTQYF; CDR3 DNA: TGTGCCAGCAGCTTGGGTGGTCAGGGATGGACAGATACGCAGTATTTT
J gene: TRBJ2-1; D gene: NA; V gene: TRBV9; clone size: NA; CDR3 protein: CASSVALGEGGYNEQFF; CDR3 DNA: TGTGCCAGCAGCGTAGCTTTGGGTGAGGGGGGATACAATGAGCAGTTCTTC
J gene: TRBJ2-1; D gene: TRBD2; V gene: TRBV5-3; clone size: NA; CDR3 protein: CARSTTSGAIGNEQFF; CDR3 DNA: TGTGCCAGAAGCACTACAAGCGGGGCGATTGGGAATGAGCAGTTCTTC
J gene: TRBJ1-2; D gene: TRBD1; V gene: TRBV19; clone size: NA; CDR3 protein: CASSTGPTGTNYGYTF; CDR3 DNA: TGTGCCAGTAGTACAGGACCGACAGGGACTAACTATGGCTACACCTTC
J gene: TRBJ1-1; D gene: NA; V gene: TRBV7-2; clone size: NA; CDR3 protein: CASSLFPAGNTEAFF; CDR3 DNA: TGTGCCAGCAGCCTATTCCCGGCCGGGAACACTGAAGCTTTCTTT
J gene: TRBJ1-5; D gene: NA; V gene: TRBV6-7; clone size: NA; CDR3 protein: CASSYVAQQPQHF; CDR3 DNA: TGTGCCAGCAGTTACGTCGCGCAGCAGCCCCAGCATTTT
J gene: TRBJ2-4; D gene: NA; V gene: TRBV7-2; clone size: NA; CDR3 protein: CASSHTGAKNIQYF; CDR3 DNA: TGTGCCAGCAGCCACACAGGGGCCAAAAACATTCAGTACTTC
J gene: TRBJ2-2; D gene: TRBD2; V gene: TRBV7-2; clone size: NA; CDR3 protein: CASSTLAGVWTGELFF; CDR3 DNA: TGTGCCAGCAGCACCCTAGCGGGAGTATGGACCGGGGAGCTGTTTTTT
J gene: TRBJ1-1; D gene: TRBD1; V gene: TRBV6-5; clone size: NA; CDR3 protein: CASSYSSDRGGTEAFF; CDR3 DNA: TGTGCCAGCAGTTACTCGAGCGACAGGGGTGGAACTGAAGCTTTCTTT
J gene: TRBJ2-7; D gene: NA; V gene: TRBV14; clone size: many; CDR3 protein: CASSQAAEQYF; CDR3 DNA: TGTGCCAGCAGCCAAGCAGCCGAGCAGTACTTC
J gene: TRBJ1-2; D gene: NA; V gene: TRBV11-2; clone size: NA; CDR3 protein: CASSLSGTADGYTF; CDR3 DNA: TGTGCCAGCAGCCTATCCGGGACTGCTGATGGCTACACCTTC
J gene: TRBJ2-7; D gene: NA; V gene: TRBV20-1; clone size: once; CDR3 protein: CSARRTYEQYF; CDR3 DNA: TGCAGTGCCAGGCGTACGTACGAGCAGTACTTC
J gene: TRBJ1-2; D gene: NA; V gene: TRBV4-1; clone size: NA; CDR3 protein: CASSQDTPTGGYTF; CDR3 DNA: TGCGCCAGCAGCCAAGACACCCCCACTGGCGGCTACACCTTC
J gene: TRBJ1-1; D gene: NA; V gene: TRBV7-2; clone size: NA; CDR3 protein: CASSPPPANTEAFF; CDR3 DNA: TGTGCCAGCAGCCCACCCCCAGCGAACACTGAAGCTTTCTTT
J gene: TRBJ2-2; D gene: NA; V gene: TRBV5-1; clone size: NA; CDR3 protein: CASRGQVNTGELFF; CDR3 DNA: TGCGCCAGCAGAGGCCAGGTTAACACCGGGGAGCTGTTTTTT
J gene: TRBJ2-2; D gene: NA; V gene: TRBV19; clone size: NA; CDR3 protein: CASRSREGSYTGELFF; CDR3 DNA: TGTGCCAGTAGAAGCAGGGAAGGCTCGTACACCGGGGAGCTGTTTTTT
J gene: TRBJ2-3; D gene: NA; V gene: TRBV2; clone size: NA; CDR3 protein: CASSEGGVNTDTQYF; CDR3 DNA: TGTGCCAGCAGTGAAGGCGGGGTGAACACAGATACGCAGTATTTT
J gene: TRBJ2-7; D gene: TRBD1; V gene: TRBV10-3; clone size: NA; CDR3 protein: CATALLGQGAMGYEQYF; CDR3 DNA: TGTGCCACCGCCCTCTTAGGGCAGGGGGCCATGGGCTACGAGCAGTACTTC
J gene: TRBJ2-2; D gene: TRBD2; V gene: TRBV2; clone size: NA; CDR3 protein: CASRGTSGGAGELFF; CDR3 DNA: TGTGCCAGCAGAGGGACTAGCGGGGGGGCCGGGGAGCTGTTTTTT
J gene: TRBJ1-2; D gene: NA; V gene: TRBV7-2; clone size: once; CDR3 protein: CASSLEGVSNYGYTF; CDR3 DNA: TGTGCCAGCAGCTTAGAAGGGGTCAGCAACTATGGCTACACCTTC
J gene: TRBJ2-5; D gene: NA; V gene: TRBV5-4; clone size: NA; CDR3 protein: CASSSPLLGGGETQYF; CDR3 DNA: TGTGCCAGCAGCTCTCCTTTACTAGGTGGTGGGGAGACCCAGTACTTC
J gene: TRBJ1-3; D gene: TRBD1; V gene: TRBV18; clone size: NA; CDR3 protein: CASSPRRDRGENTIYF; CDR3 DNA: TGTGCCAGCTCACCTCGCCGGGACAGGGGCGAAAACACCATATATTTT
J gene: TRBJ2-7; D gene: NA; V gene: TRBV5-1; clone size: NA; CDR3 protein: CASSITSSYEQYF; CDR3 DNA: TGCGCCAGCAGCATTACTAGCTCCTACGAGCAGTACTTC
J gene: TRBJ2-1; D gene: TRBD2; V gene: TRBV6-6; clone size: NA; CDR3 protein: CASSDSGSTYNEQFF; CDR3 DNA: TGTGCCAGCAGTGATAGCGGGAGCACCTACAATGAGCAGTTCTTC
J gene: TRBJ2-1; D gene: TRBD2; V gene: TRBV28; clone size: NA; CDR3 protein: CASPSPSGDHNEQFF; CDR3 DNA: TGTGCCAGCCCCTCTCCTAGCGGAGACCACAATGAGCAGTTCTTC
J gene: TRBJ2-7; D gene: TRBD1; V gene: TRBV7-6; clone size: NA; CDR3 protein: CASSLGQGGPYEQYF; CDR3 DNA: TGTGCCAGCAGCCTAGGACAGGGGGGACCCTACGAGCAGTACTTC
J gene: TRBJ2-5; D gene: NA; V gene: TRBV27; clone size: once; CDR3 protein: CASSPRGAGETQYF; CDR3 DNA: TGTGCCAGCAGTCCCCGCGGGGCAGGGGAGACCCAGTACTTC
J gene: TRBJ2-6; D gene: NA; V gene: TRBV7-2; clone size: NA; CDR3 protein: CASSEAPRLFANVLTF; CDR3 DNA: TGTGCCAGCAGCGAAGCGCCCCGGCTCTTCGCCAACGTCCTGACTTTC
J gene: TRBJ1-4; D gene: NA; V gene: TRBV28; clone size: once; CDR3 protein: CATFEGGTNEKLFF; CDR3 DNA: TGTGCCACCTTTGAGGGGGGAACTAATGAAAAACTGTTTTTT
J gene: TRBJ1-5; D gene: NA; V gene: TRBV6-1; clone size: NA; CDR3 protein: CASRGNSGNQPQHF; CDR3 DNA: TGTGCCAGCAGAGGGAATTCGGGCAATCAGCCCCAGCATTTT
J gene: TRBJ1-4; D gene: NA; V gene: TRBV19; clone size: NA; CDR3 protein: CASSIGQSNEKLFF; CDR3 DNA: TGTGCCAGTAGTATCGGACAGAGTAATGAAAAACTGTTTTTT
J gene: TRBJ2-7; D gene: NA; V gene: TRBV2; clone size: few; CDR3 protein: CASRPAYEQYF; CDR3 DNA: TGTGCCAGCAGGCCGGCCTACGAGCAGTACTTC
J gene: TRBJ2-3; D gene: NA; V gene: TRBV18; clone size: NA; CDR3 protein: CASSSDRYADTQYF; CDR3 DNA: TGTGCCAGCTCATCCGACAGGTATGCAGATACGCAGTATTTT
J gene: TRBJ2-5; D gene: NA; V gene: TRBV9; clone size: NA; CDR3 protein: CASSARGETQYF; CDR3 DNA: TGTGCCAGCAGCGCGCGAGGGGAGACCCAGTACTTC